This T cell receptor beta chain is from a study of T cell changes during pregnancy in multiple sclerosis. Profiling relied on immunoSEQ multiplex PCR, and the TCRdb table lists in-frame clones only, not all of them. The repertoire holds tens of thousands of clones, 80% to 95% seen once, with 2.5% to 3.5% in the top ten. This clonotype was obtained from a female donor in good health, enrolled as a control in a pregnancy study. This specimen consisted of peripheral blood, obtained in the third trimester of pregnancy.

This CDR3 reads CASSDSKKDRVGPTYEQYF. In nucleotides, the CDR3 is TGTGCCAGCAGTGACTCGAAGAAGGATCGGGTGGGTCCAACCTACGAGCAGTACTTC. V usage is TRBV6-4 and J usage is TRBJ2-7; no firm D call. Trimming removed 0 bases at V and 2 bases at J, with 23 bases between. Germline CDR1 reads MRHNA; CDR2 reads SNTAGT. This CDR3 has 19 residues.